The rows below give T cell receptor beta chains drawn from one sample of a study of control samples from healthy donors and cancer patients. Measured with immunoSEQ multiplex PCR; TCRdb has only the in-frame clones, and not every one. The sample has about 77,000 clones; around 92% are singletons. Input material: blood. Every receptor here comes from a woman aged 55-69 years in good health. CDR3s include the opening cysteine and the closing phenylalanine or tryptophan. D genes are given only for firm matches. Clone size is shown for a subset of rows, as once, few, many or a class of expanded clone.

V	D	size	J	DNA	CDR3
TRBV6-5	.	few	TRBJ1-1	TGTGCCAGCACCTCTCCGCAGGACCATGAAGCTTTCTTT	CASTSPQDHEAFF
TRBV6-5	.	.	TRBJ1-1	TGTGCCAGCAGTCGCCAACCCCACATGAACACTGAAGCTTTCTTT	CASSRQPHMNTEAFF
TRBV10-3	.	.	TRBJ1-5	TGTGCCATCAGTGCGGTGATATCCAATCAGCCCCAGCATTTT	CAISAVISNQPQHF
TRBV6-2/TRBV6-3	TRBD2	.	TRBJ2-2	TGTGCCAGCAGTTACCAAGAGACTAGCGGCCTCGGGGAGCTGTTTTTT	CASSYQETSGLGELFF
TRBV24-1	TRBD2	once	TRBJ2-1	TGTGCCACCAGTGGGTTCTACCCCGGGACTAGCGGGAGGGCCAGCTACAATGAGCAGTTCTTC	CATSGFYPGTSGRASYNEQFF
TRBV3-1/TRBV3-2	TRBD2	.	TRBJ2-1	TGTGCCAGCAGCCCCCGACTAGCGGGAGCTGAGCAGTTCTTC	CASSPRLAGAEQFF
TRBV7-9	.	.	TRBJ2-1	TGTGCCAGCAGCTTATTCAATGAGCAGTTCTTC	CASSLFNEQFF
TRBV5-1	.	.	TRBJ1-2	TGCGCCAGCAGTTCGCAGGGGATAGACTATGGCTACACCTTC	CASSSQGIDYGYTF
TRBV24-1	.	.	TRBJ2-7	TGTGCCACCAGTGATTTGCGTGTGACAGGTAACTCCTACGAGCAGTACTTC	CATSDLRVTGNSYEQYF
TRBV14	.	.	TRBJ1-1	TGTGCCAGCAGCCAAGATTTGGGAACTGAAGCTTTCTTT	CASSQDLGTEAFF
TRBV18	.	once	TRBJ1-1	TGTGCCAGCTCACGAGGGGAGGGGACTGAAGCTTTCTTT	CASSRGEGTEAFF
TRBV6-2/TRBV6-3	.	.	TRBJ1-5	TGTGCCAGCAGCCGGTCGGGGCCTAACAGGGATCAGCCCCAGCATTTT	CASSRSGPNRDQPQHF
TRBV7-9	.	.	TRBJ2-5	TGTGCCAGCAGCTTTCAGACAAGCCAAGAGACCCAGTACTTC	CASSFQTSQETQYF
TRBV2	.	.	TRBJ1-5	TGTGCCAGCAGCCGCAGCGAGTATAGCAATCAGCCCCAGCATTTT	CASSRSEYSNQPQHF
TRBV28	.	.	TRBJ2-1	TGTGCCAGCCGTACAGGGTCCGGGGTAAATGAGCAGTTCTTC	CASRTGSGVNEQFF
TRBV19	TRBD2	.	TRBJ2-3	TGTGCCAGTAGTATAGGTGCTAGCGGAGGGGATACGCAGTATTTT	CASSIGASGGDTQYF
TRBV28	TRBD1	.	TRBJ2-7	TGTGCCAGCAGTCGGGCCGGGACAGGGGGCCACGAGCAGTACTTC	CASSRAGTGGHEQYF
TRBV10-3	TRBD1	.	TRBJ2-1	TGTGCCACCTACAGGGGCAACAATGAGCAGTTCTTC	CATYRGNNEQFF
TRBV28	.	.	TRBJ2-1	TGTGCCAGCAGTTTAACCGGGAACTCCTACAATGAGCAGTTCTTC	CASSLTGNSYNEQFF
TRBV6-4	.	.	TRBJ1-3	TGTGCCAGCAGTGCTTGCGACCCACATCACCACGGGGGCAATGGAAACACCATATATTTT	CASSACDPHHHGGNGNTIYF
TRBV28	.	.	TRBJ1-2	TGTGCCAGCAGTTTACTTTTGGGACCCTATGGCTACACCTTC	CASSLLLGPYGYTF
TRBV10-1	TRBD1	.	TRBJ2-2	TGCGCCAGCAGTGTGGACAGGGCCTCCGGGGAGCTGTTTTTT	CASSVDRASGELFF